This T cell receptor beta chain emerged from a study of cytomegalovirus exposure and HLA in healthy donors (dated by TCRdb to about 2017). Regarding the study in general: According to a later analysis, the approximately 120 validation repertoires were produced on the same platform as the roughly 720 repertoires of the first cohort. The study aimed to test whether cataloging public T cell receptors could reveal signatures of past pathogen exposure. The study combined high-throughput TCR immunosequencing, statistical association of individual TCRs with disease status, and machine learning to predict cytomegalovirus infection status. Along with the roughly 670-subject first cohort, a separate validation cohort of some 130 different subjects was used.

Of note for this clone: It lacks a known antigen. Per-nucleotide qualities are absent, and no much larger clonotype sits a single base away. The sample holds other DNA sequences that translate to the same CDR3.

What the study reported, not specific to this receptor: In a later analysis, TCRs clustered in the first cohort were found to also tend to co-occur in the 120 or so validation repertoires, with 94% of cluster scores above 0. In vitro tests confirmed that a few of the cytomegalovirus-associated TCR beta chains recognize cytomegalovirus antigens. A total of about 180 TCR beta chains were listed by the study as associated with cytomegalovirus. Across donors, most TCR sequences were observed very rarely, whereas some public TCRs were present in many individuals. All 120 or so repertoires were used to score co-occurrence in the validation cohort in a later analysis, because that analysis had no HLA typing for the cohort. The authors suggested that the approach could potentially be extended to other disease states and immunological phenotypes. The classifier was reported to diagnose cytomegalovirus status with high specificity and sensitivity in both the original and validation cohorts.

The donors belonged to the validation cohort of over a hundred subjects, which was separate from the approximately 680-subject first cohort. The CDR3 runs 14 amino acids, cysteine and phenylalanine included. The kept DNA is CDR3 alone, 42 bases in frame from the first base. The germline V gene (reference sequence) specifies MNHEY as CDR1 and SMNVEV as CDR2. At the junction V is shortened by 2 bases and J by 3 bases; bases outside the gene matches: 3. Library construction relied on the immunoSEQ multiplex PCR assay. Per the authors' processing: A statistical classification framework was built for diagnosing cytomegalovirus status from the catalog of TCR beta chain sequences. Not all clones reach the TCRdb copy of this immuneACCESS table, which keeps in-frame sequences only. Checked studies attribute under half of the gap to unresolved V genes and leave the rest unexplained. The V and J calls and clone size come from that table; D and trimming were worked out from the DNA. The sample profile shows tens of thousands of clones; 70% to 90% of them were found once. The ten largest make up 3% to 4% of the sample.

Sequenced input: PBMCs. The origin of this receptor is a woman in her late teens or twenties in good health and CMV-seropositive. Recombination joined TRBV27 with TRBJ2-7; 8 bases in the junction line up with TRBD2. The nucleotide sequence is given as TGTGCCAGCAGTTTAAGCGGGAGTAGCTACGAGCAGTACTTC. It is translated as CASSLSGSSYEQYF.